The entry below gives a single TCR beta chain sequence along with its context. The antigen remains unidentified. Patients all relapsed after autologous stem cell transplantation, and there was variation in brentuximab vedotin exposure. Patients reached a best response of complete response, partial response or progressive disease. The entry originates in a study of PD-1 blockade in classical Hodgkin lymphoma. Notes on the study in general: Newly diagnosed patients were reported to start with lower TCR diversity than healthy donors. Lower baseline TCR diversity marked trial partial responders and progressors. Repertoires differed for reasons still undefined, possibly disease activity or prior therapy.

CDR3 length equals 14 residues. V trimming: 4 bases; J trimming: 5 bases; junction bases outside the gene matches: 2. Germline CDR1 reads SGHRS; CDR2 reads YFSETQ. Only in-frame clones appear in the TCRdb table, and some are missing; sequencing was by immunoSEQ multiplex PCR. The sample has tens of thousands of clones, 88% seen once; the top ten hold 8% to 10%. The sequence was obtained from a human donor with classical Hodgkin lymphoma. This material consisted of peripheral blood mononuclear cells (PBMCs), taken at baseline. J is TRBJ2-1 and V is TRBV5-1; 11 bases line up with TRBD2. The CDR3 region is CASSRGLADNEQFF. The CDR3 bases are TGCGCCAGCAGCCGGGGACTAGCGGACAATGAGCAGTTCTTC.